This T cell receptor beta chain was profiled in a study of CD8+CD57+ T cells in acquired aplastic anemia. Study information: Quantities of DNA derived from sorted CD4+ and CD8+ cells averaged around 3 ug.

The study's findings and limits: Controls did not differ significantly from patients in CD8+ Simpson's diversity.

This clonotype was seen only once. Its specificity is not known. The CDR3 extends over 14 amino acids. V was pared by 2 bases and J by 7 bases, with 2 bases of the junction left unmatched. Germline-derived CDR1 and CDR2 are MNHEY and SVGAGI. The template used for profiling TCR beta VDJ and CDR3 was genomic DNA. Via MiXCR, TCRdb re-called the reads, giving one row per CDR3 protein. This repertoire shows approximately 190,000 distinct CDR3 sequences, under 55% found once; its top ten account for 9.7%. Patients chosen for sequencing had shown CD8+CD57+ cell expansion by flow cytometry. Patients had not yet gotten any therapy when their blood was taken for sampling.

V and J are TRBV6-5 and TRBJ1-6; 7 positions agree with TRBD1. This TCR was recovered from a human donor with aplastic anemia. Sequencing was performed on sorted CD4+, CD8+, or CD8+CD57+ T cells (not recorded which) from PBMCs. CDR3 DNA: TGTGCCAGCAGTTACGCCAGGGGGAATTCACCCCTCCACTTT. The encoded protein is CASSYARGNSPLHF.